These T cell receptor beta chains were read from a single sample in a study of blood T cell repertoires in COVID-19. Sequencing was performed with immunoSEQ multiplex PCR; in TCRdb, only in-frame clones are kept and a portion is missing. The table lists about 200,000 clones, around 82% of them singletons, with 12% in the top ten. Sequencing was done on a sample of PBMCs or T cells enriched from blood (not recorded which). All receptors come from a man aged 40-55 years who had recovered from COVID-19. The CDR3 runs from the conserved cysteine through the conserved F or W. D genes are given only for firm matches. Clone size is not always given. Where it is, it says once, few, many or a class for expanded clones.

TRBJ1-2 | TRBV9 | few | . | CASSVAAGVGYTF | TGTGCCAGCAGCGTAGCGGCAGGGGTTGGCTACACCTTC
TRBJ1-1 | TRBV19 | once | . | CASSRWGELNTEAFF | TGTGCCAGTAGTCGGTGGGGGGAACTCAACACTGAAGCTTTCTTT
TRBJ2-1 | TRBV18 | once | . | CASSLASPNEQFF | TGTGCCAGCTCACTGGCTAGCCCCAATGAGCAGTTCTTC
TRBJ2-7 | TRBV11-2 | few | . | CASSLEPGGYEQYF | TGTGCCAGCAGCTTAGAGCCAGGGGGGTACGAGCAGTACTTC
TRBJ2-1 | TRBV7-8 | . | TRBD2 | CASSVAGVTAEQFF | TGTGCCAGCAGCGTAGCGGGAGTCACGGCGGAACAGTTCTTC
TRBJ1-5 | TRBV27 | . | TRBD1 | CASSSRTGLQPQHF | TGTGCCAGCAGTTCCCGGACAGGTCTACAGCCCCAGCATTTT
TRBJ2-3 | TRBV10-2 | once | TRBD2 | CASSGPVAGYTDTQYF | TGCGCCAGCAGTGGCCCAGTAGCGGGTTACACAGATACGCAGTATTTT
TRBJ2-1 | TRBV18 | once | TRBD2 | CASSPLAGAYNEQFF | TGTGCCAGCTCACCACTAGCGGGAGCCTACAATGAGCAGTTCTTC
TRBJ1-1 | TRBV29-1 | . | . | CSVVQVVAFF | TGCAGCGTTGTTCAGGTCGTAGCTTTCTTT
TRBJ2-3 | TRBV7-2 | . | TRBD1 | CASSVDRGFTDTQYF | TGTGCCAGCAGCGTCGACAGGGGGTTCACAGATACGCAGTATTTT
TRBJ2-2 | TRBV10-2 | . | TRBD1 | CASGLGQGAILSGELFF | TGCGCCAGCGGCCTCGGACAGGGGGCAATCTTGTCCGGGGAGCTGTTTTTT
TRBJ2-1 | TRBV29-1 | few | . | CSVEDRVNEQFF | TGCAGCGTTGAAGACAGGGTCAATGAGCAGTTCTTC
TRBJ1-5 | TRBV2 | once | . | CASSVSDSSLGPQHF | TGTGCCAGCAGTGTGTCGGACAGCTCCCTGGGGCCCCAGCATTTT
TRBJ1-2 | TRBV18 | . | . | CASSPPGENYGYTF | TGTGCCAGCTCACCACCTGGAGAGAACTATGGCTACACCTTC
TRBJ2-7 | TRBV9 | . | . | CARRTRAVTEEQYF | TGTGCCAGGAGGACCCGAGCGGTGACGGAGGAGCAGTACTTC
TRBJ1-4 | TRBV21-1 | . | . | CASSRDRGDHNEKLFF | TGTGCCAGCAGCCGGGACAGGGGGGACCACAATGAAAAACTGTTTTTT
TRBJ2-7 | TRBV9 | once | TRBD1 | CASSVTGVGEQYF | TGTGCCAGCAGCGTGACAGGGGTTGGCGAGCAGTACTTC
TRBJ2-7 | TRBV7-9 | . | . | CASSRGTYEQYF | TGTGCCAGCAGCCGAGGGACCTACGAGCAGTACTTC
TRBJ1-4 | TRBV27 | . | . | CASSLSPQTGWNEKLFF | TGTGCCAGCAGTTTATCTCCCCAGACCGGGTGGAATGAAAAACTGTTTTTT
TRBJ2-3 | TRBV6-6 | . | TRBD2 | CASSPGTRGTQYF | TGTGCCAGCAGCCCCGGGACTAGGGGTACGCAGTATTTT
TRBJ2-7 | TRBV20-1 | . | TRBD2 | CSASPKRDLSYEQYF | TGCAGTGCTAGTCCTAAGCGGGACTTATCCTACGAGCAGTACTTC
TRBJ2-3 | TRBV9 | . | TRBD2 | CASSVLAGPTDTQYF | TGTGCCAGCAGCGTTCTAGCGGGACCGACAGATACGCAGTATTTT
TRBJ1-1 | TRBV7-9 | . | TRBD1 | CASTPPGQGGLTEAFF | TGTGCCAGCACCCCTCCGGGACAGGGAGGACTCACTGAAGCTTTCTTT
TRBJ2-7 | TRBV18 | . | TRBD2 | CASSPRGAGVGNYEQYF | TGTGCCAGCTCACCACGCGGGGCGGGAGTGGGGAACTACGAGCAGTACTTC
TRBJ1-4 | TRBV29-1 | . | . | CSAGRGGSGEKLFF | TGCAGCGCTGGGCGGGGGGGCAGCGGCGAAAAACTGTTTTTT
TRBJ1-1 | TRBV12-3/TRBV12-4 | . | . | CASSPQHTEAFF | TGTGCCAGCAGCCCACAGCACACTGAAGCTTTCTTT
TRBJ2-5 | TRBV5-1 | . | . | CASSLVSGGEETQYF | TGCGCCAGCAGCTTGGTGTCGGGGGGCGAAGAGACCCAGTACTTC
TRBJ1-2 | TRBV30 | once | . | CAWSEGRGGYTF | TGTGCCTGGAGCGAAGGTCGGGGTGGCTACACCTTC
TRBJ2-1 | TRBV6-1 | . | TRBD1 | CASSVLRTGYNEQFF | TGTGCCAGCAGTGTTCTTAGGACAGGGTATAATGAGCAGTTCTTC
TRBJ2-5 | TRBV14 | . | TRBD2 | CASSQDLGLAGGDQETQYF | TGTGCCAGCAGCCAAGATCTGGGACTAGCGGGAGGTGATCAAGAGACCCAGTACTTC
TRBJ1-1 | TRBV19 | many | . | CASSRLRDTEAFF | TGTGCCAGTAGTCGCCTGAGAGACACTGAAGCTTTCTTT
TRBJ2-1 | TRBV4-2 | . | . | CASSQDSNEQFF | TGTGCCAGCAGCCAAGATTCTAACGAGCAGTTCTTC
TRBJ1-2 | TRBV4-1 | . | TRBD1 | CASSRLDRGDYGYTF | TGCGCCAGCAGCCGATTGGACAGGGGCGACTATGGCTACACCTTC
TRBJ2-2 | TRBV11-2 | . | . | CASSLQGFGELFF | TGTGCCAGCAGCTTACAGGGTTTCGGGGAGCTGTTTTTT
TRBJ1-5 | TRBV28 | few | . | CASSFQGRAQPQHF | TGTGCCAGCAGTTTCCAGGGAAGGGCTCAGCCCCAGCATTTT
TRBJ1-1 | TRBV7-2 | . | . | CASSATTNTEAFF | TGTGCCAGCAGCGCAACAACGAACACTGAAGCTTTCTTT
TRBJ1-4 | TRBV28 | . | TRBD1 | CASSSGTADEKLFF | TGTGCCAGCAGTTCGGGGACAGCAGATGAAAAACTGTTTTTT
TRBJ2-5 | TRBV7-8 | . | . | CASSLRASQETQYF | TGTGCCAGCAGCTTACGAGCGTCACAAGAGACCCAGTACTTC
TRBJ1-2 | TRBV29-1 | . | . | CSVRMTARGLSYTF | TGCAGCGTTAGAATGACGGCCAGGGGCTTGAGCTACACCTTC
TRBJ2-1 | TRBV7-3 | few | TRBD2 | CASSSLGSGRVDEQFF | TGTGCCAGCAGCTCGCTCGGCTCCGGGAGGGTCGATGAGCAGTTCTTC
TRBJ1-5 | TRBV7-2 | . | TRBD1 | CASSSDRFRGGNQPQHF | TGTGCCAGCAGCTCGGACAGGTTCCGCGGTGGCAATCAGCCCCAGCATTTT
TRBJ2-3 | TRBV19 | . | . | CASSTTADTQYF | TGTGCCAGTAGTACGACAGCAGATACGCAGTATTTT
TRBJ1-6 | TRBV9 | few | TRBD1 | CASSGPGTGATSPLHF | TGTGCCAGCAGCGGGCCCGGGACAGGAGCCACTTCACCCCTCCACTTT
TRBJ1-4 | TRBV5-1 | . | . | CASSFGVTNEKLFF | TGCGCCAGCAGCTTCGGGGTAACTAATGAAAAACTGTTTTTT
TRBJ2-7 | TRBV23-1 | . | TRBD2 | CASHIGEGEAGDNEQYF | TGCGCCAGCCATATAGGAGAGGGGGAAGCGGGAGACAACGAGCAGTACTTC